These 31 T cell receptor beta chains were sequenced from one sample in a study of PD-1 blockade in classical Hodgkin lymphoma. Time point of the sample: cycle 4 day 1 (C4D1), after less than 7 weeks of nivolumab. Brentuximab vedotin exposure varied, and every patient relapsed after autologous stem cell transplantation. Thawed PBMCs yielded CD4+ T cells through magnetic negative selection. Sequencing used immunoSEQ multiplex PCR; TCRdb keeps in-frame clones, though not all of them. The profile covers some 15,000 clones, with around nine tenths appearing a single time and approximately 0.9% taken by the ten largest. Sequenced here: CD4+ T cells from blood, sampled before the fourth cycle of nivolumab. The receptors were gathered from a human donor with classical Hodgkin lymphoma.

The J gene is TRBJ2-2, the V gene TRBV7-8, with TRBD2 matching over 11 bases. The germline gives CDR1 SGHVS, CDR2 FQNEAQ. The V gene end was trimmed by 4 bases and the J gene end by 0 bases; junction bases not matched to a gene: 7. This CDR3 is 18 amino acids long. The CDR3 nucleotides are TGTGCCAGCAGCTCGTTACCGGGACTAGCGGCGAACACCGGGGAGCTGTTTTTT. Its translation is CASSSLPGLAANTGELFF. Full variable domain (remainder filled in from reference TRBV7-8 and TRBJ2-2): GAGVSQSPRYKVAKRGQDVALRCDPISGHVSLFWYQQALGQGPEFLTYFQNEAQLDKSGLPSDRFFAERPEGSVSTLKIQRTQQEDSAVYLCASSSLPGLAANTGELFFGEGSRLTVL.

The chain combines TRBV18 with TRBJ1-1; tentative D call: TRBD1 (5 bases). This CDR3 has 12 residues. Per the germline V gene, CDR1 is KGHSH and CDR2 is LQKENI. The V gene lost 6 bases and the J gene lost 6 bases, with 11 bases spanning the gap. The CDR3 protein is CASSSAGAEAFF. The CDR3 region has the DNA TGTGCCAGCTCGTCCGCGGGGGCTGAAGCTTTCTTT.

This clone was observed a few times. V gene TRBV5-8 combines with J gene TRBJ2-2, with a weak D call TRBD1 (5 bases). The ends were cut back, 8 bases at V and 4 bases at J, with 12 bases in the middle. Germline V gene sequence: CDR1 SGHTS, CDR2 YDEGEE. The CDR3 spans 13 residues. This chain's CDR3 is CASRRQSTGELFF. CDR3 nucleotide sequence: TGTGCCAGTCGACGACAGAGCACCGGGGAGCTGTTTTTT.

V is TRBV4-3 and J is TRBJ1-6; TRBD1 aligns across 8 bases. The CDR3 runs to 15 residues. CDR1 and CDR2 (germline): LGHNA, YSLEER. The V gene end was trimmed by 3 bases and the J gene end by 7 bases; junction bases not matched to a gene: 5. The CDR3 spells CASSQVQGANSPLHF. DNA for the CDR3: TGCGCCAGCAGCCAGGTTCAGGGGGCCAATTCACCCCTCCACTTT.

Here the CDR3 reads CSVEVQGGDIQYF. In nucleotides, the CDR3 is TGCAGCGTTGAGGTCCAGGGGGGAGACATTCAGTACTTC. The rearrangement links TRBV29-1 to TRBJ2-4; perhaps TRBD1 as D (7 bases). V was clipped by 3 bases and J by 8 bases, with 14 bases between them. Germline CDR1 reads SQVTM; CDR2 reads ANQGSEA. This CDR3 has 13 amino acids. Variable domain in full (rest from reference TRBV29-1 and TRBJ2-4): SAVISQKPSRDICQRGTSLTIQCQVDSQVTMMFWYRQQPGQSLTLIATANQGSEATYESGFVIDKFPISRPNLTFSTLTVSNMSPEDSSIYLCSVEVQGGDIQYFGAGTRLSVL.

Details on this clone: Mismatch with germline at one junction end may stem from a read error. The chain links TRBV6-1 to TRBJ1-2, with a weak D call TRBD1 (5 bases). Per germline, CDR1 MNHNS and CDR2 SASEGT. The CDR3 extends over 14 amino acids. This CDR3 reads CASRPEGWGYSYTF. The CDR3 nucleotides read TGTGCCAGCAGACCGGAGGGCTGGGGCTATAGCTACACCTTC.

The chain recombines TRBV6-6 with TRBJ2-2; D remains ambiguous. The CDR3 runs to 12 residues. Germline V gene data show CDR1 as MNHNY and CDR2 as SVGAGI (reference sequence). V dropped 5 bases and J dropped 6 bases, with 7 bases sitting between them. The DNA of the CDR3 is TGTGCCAGCAGTCCGACCGCCGGGGAGCTGTTTTTT. Translating it yields CASSPTAGELFF.

This clone was seen only a few times. The chain couples TRBV7-2 to TRBJ2-7; tentatively, D is TRBD2 (5 bases). Trimming removed 5 bases at V and 9 bases at J, with 29 bases between. CDR1 is SGHTA and CDR2 is FQGNSA in the germline V gene. The CDR3 spans 17 residues. This CDR3 is CASSTQNPAAGGVGQYF. CDR3 DNA: TGTGCCAGCAGCACTCAAAATCCGGCGGCGGGTGGGGTCGGGCAGTACTTC.

The rearrangement uses TRBV15 and TRBJ1-3; tentatively, D is TRBD1 (5 bases). The germline CDR1 and CDR2 sequences are LNHNV and YYDKDF (reference sequence). The V end was cut by 0 bases, the J end by 8 bases, with 5 bases between. The CDR3 extends over 12 amino acids. In nucleotides, the CDR3 is TGTGCCACCAGCAGAGACAGGGACACCATATATTTT. Its translation: CATSRDRDTIYF.

This chain joins TRBV6-5 and TRBJ2-5, with TRBD2 matching 7 bases. The germline gives CDR1 MNHEY, CDR2 SVGAGI. This CDR3 has 14 amino acids. V dropped 6 bases and J dropped 4; count of bases not matched to a gene: 8. As DNA, the CDR3 is TGTGCCAGCAGCCCCGGGGGGAGAGGAGAGACCCAGTACTTC. It specifies CASSPGGRGETQYF.

The V and J genes are TRBV7-9 and TRBJ1-3; tentative D call: TRBD1 (6 bases). The CDR3 has 16 residues. Germline V gene lookup returns CDR1 SEHNR and CDR2 FQNEAQ (reference sequence). V gave up 4 bases and J gave up 0 bases, with 13 bases separating them. DNA of the CDR3: TGTGCCAGCAGCTCCTACCGGACAGTCTCTGGAAACACCATATATTTT. Translation gives CASSSYRTVSGNTIYF.

The chain links TRBV27 to TRBJ2-5; a weak D match, TRBD1 (7 bases). CDR3 length equals 16 residues. V was cut by 3 bases and J by 5 bases, with 19 bases left in between. Germline V lookup: CDR1 MNHEY, CDR2 SMNVEV (reference sequence). The CDR3: CASSLTGRLTWETQYF. The CDR3 DNA follows: TGTGCCAGCAGTTTGACAGGGAGGCTCACTTGGGAGACCCAGTACTTC.

The CDR3 loop is CASSESYLTGELFF. For the CDR3, the DNA is TGTGCCAGCAGCGAGAGCTACCTCACCGGGGAGCTGTTTTTT. The V and J genes are TRBV2 and TRBJ2-2; D gene uncertain. CDR3 length: 14 amino acids. The germline V gene has CDR1 SNHLY and CDR2 FYNNEI. Trimming stripped 6 bases from V and 4 bases from J, with 12 bases between.

V usage is TRBV5-1 and J usage is TRBJ2-2; 7 positions match TRBD2. The germline V gene encodes CDR1 SGHRS and CDR2 YFSETQ. J was trimmed by 2 bases and V by 2 bases; bases with no gene match: 9. CDR3 length: 17 residues. The CDR3: CASSFGGGPSNTGELFF. CDR3 nucleotides: TGCGCCAGCAGCTTCGGGGGAGGGCCGTCAAACACCGGGGAGCTGTTTTTT. The whole variable domain, remainder taken from reference TRBV5-1 and TRBJ2-2, is KAGVTQTPRYLIKTRGQQVTLSCSPISGHRSVSWYQQTPGQGLQFLFEYFSETQRNKGNFPGRFSGRQFSNSRSEMNVSTLELGDSALYLCASSFGGGPSNTGELFFGEGSRLTVL.

Comments on this clone: The junction and the germline gene differ at one end; a read error may be behind it. The chain uses TRBV10-3 and TRBJ2-2, with D possibly TRBD1 on 5 matching bases. The CDR3 has 11 amino acids. Per the germline V gene, CDR1 is ENHRY and CDR2 is SYGVKD. The CDR3 loop is CAVRDTGELFF. CDR3 DNA sequence: TGTGCCGTCAGGGACACCGGGGAGCTGTTTTTT.

V gene TRBV25-1 combines with J gene TRBJ2-6; no reliable D call. Germline-derived CDR1 and CDR2 are MGHDK and SYGVNS. V lost 10 bases and J lost 4, with 5 bases in between. The CDR3 is 11 amino acids. CDR3 nucleotide sequence: TGTGCCACTTCGGGGGCCAACGTCCTGACTTTC. It yields the protein CATSGANVLTF.

The chain links TRBV5-1 to TRBJ2-1; D is perhaps TRBD2 (6 bases). V shed 3 bases and J shed 4 bases, with 17 bases lying between them. The CDR3 consists of 16 residues. CDR1 SGHRS and CDR2 YFSETQ come from the germline V gene. The CDR3 sequence is CASSSIGGAHYNEQFF. In DNA, the CDR3 is TGCGCCAGCAGCTCCATTGGAGGGGCCCATTACAATGAGCAGTTCTTC.

V gene TRBV7-3 combines with J gene TRBJ2-1, with D perhaps matching TRBD2 (6 bases). This CDR3 is 13 amino acids long. In germline, CDR1 is SGHTA, CDR2 FQGTGA. V was pared by 5 bases and J by 1 base, with 6 bases between. In DNA form, the CDR3 reads TGTGCCAGCAGCCGGGGGTCCTACAATGAGCAGTTCTTC. This codes for CASSRGSYNEQFF.

The genes are TRBV7-8 and TRBJ2-5, with D possibly being TRBD1 or TRBD2 (7 bases each). The V end lost 4 bases, the J end lost 2 bases, and 14 bases lay between the germline ends. Germline CDR1 reads SGHVS; CDR2 reads FQNEAQ. The CDR3 consists of 15 residues. The CDR3 DNA reads as TGTGCCAGCAGCTCCTACAGGGGAGGGCAAGAGACCCAGTACTTC. It codes for CASSSYRGGQETQYF.

The V call is TRBV5-4, the J call TRBJ2-2, with 7 bases that match TRBD1. CDR3 length equals 14 residues. From germline, CDR1 is SGHNT and CDR2 YYREEE (reference sequence). With 2 bases clipped from V and 3 bases from J, the junction kept 1 base outside the gene matches. CDR3 nucleotide sequence: TGTGCCAGCAGCTTAGGACAGGACACCGGGGAGCTGTTTTTT. Its protein product is CASSLGQDTGELFF. Full variable domain (outside the CDR3, taken from reference TRBV5-4 and TRBJ2-2): ETGVTQSPTHLIKTRGQQVTLRCSSQSGHNTVSWYQQALGQGPQFIFQYYREEENGRGNFPPRFSGLQFPNYSSELNVNALELDDSALYLCASSLGQDTGELFFGEGSRLTVL.

This clone came up once. J is TRBJ1-1 and V is TRBV4-2; 7 bases agree with TRBD1. The CDR3 sequence is 15 residues long. The V gene end was trimmed by 4 bases and the J gene end by 1 base; junction bases not matched to a gene: 6. Germline CDR1 and CDR2: LGHNA and YNFKEQ. The CDR3 DNA is TGTGCCAGCAGCCGAGAGACAGGGACGAACACTGAAGCTTTCTTT. Translating it yields CASSRETGTNTEAFF.

This clone has a single count. The genes are TRBV11-2 and TRBJ1-1; D is possibly TRBD1 (5 bases). Germline values: CDR1 SGHAT, CDR2 FQNNGV. The V end lost 2 bases, the J end lost 3 bases, and 19 bases lay between the germline ends. This CDR3 is 17 amino acids long. In DNA, the CDR3 is TGTGCCAGCAGCTTATGGATTTTTGGCAGGGCGGACACTGAAGCTTTCTTT. It yields the protein CASSLWIFGRADTEAFF.

The genes are TRBV7-9 and TRBJ1-2; 8 bases fit TRBD1. This CDR3 region has 14 residues. Germline CDR1 SEHNR, CDR2 FQNEAQ (reference sequence). The junction had 5 bases not matched to a gene; V was cut back by 2 bases and J by 6 bases. For the CDR3, the DNA is TGTGCCAGCAGCTTAAACCAGGGGGCGAATGGCTACACCTTC. Its translation: CASSLNQGANGYTF.

This clone was seen more than once but under ten times. The chain uses TRBV6-1 and TRBJ1-3, with D unresolved. CDR3 length: 13 residues. With 8 bases removed from V and 2 bases from J, the gap between germline ends came to 10 bases. Germline lookup yields CDR1 MNHNS and CDR2 SASEGT. The CDR3 nucleotides are TGTGCCAGCGACTTGCAGCCTGGAAACACCATATATTTT. Its protein product is CASDLQPGNTIYF.

This chain connects TRBV30 to TRBJ2-7; D may be TRBD2 (6 bases). Germline CDR1 reads GTSNPN; CDR2 reads SVGIG (reference sequence). V lost 1 base to trimming and J lost 2 bases, with 6 bases between them. CDR3 length: 12 amino acids. The CDR3 loop reads CAWSGGAYEQYF. The CDR3 nucleotides read TGTGCCTGGAGTGGCGGGGCCTACGAGCAGTACTTC.

This rearrangement joins TRBV9 to TRBJ1-3; TRBD1 might be the D (6 bases). Per germline, CDR1 SGDLS and CDR2 YYNGEE. Deletions cut 4 bases from V and 0 bases from J, with 11 bases between. The CDR3 is made up of 15 amino acids. CDR3: CASSPWTVSGNTIYF. In DNA, the CDR3 is TGTGCCAGCAGCCCCTGGACAGTCTCTGGAAACACCATATATTTT.

V and J are TRBV14 and TRBJ2-7; D remains unclear. V was cut by 0 bases and J by 0 bases, with 9 bases left in between. This CDR3 region has 15 residues. Germline V gives CDR1 SGHDN, CDR2 FVKESK. This CDR3 reads CASSQDVAVSYEQYF. Here the CDR3 DNA reads TGTGCCAGCAGCCAAGATGTGGCGGTCTCCTACGAGCAGTACTTC.

This chain links TRBV18 with TRBJ1-4; the match to TRBD1 covers 7 bases. The CDR3 sequence is 16 residues long. The germline CDR1 and CDR2 sequences are KGHSH and LQKENI. The V segment lost 5 bases and the J segment 4 bases; nucleotides outside the gene matches: 10. The CDR3 DNA reads TGTGCCAGCTCAGACTCCGGGACAGCTTTTAATGAAAAACTGTTTTTT. Protein product: CASSDSGTAFNEKLFF.

The chain is built from TRBV9 and TRBJ1-4; 9 bases fit TRBD1. The CDR3 sequence is 14 residues long. Trimming took 3 bases from V and 8 from J; bases not matched to a gene: 5. The germline V gene has CDR1 SGDLS and CDR2 YYNGEE. This CDR3 is CASSAQGAWEKLFF. CDR3 bases: TGTGCCAGCAGCGCACAGGGGGCATGGGAAAAACTGTTTTTT. Drawing the rest from reference TRBV9 and TRBJ1-4, the complete variable domain is DSGVTQTPKHLITATGQRVTLRCSPRSGDLSVYWYQQSLDQGLQFLIQYYNGEERAKGNILERFSAQQFPDLHSELNLSSLELGDSALYFCASSAQGAWEKLFFGSGTQLSVL.

The CDR3 here is CASSDRGTSTQYF. In nucleotides, the CDR3 is TGTGCCAGTAGCGACAGGGGAACATCGACCCAGTACTTC. The chain recombines TRBV19 with TRBJ2-5; 8 bases map to TRBD1. The CDR3 length is 13 residues. Germline-derived CDR1 and CDR2 are LNHDA and SQIVND (reference sequence). V was clipped by 6 bases and J by 7 bases; unmatched bases: 7.

This sequence joins TRBV13 and TRBJ1-1; possibly TRBD1 for D (6 bases). Per germline, CDR1 PRHDT and CDR2 FYEKMQ (reference sequence). The CDR3 sequence is 15 residues long. Trimming took 5 bases from V and 0 from J, leaving 13 bases between them. Here the CDR3 reads CASSPRGGVNTEAFF. CDR3 DNA sequence: TGTGCCAGCAGCCCTAGAGGGGGGGTGAACACTGAAGCTTTCTTT.